This section outlines one TCR beta chain sequence together with its context. This specimen comes from a study of blood T cell repertoires in COVID-19. Study overall: The samples span acute and convalescent COVID-19 from the United States, Italy and Spain. The analysed material was cDNA or gDNA that came from T cells, B-cell-depleted T cells, or PBMCs.

CDR3 length: 13 amino acids. Germline CDR1 SNHLY, CDR2 FYNNEI. J lost 7 bases, V lost 6 bases, and 9 bases had no gene match. Per the authors' pipeline: Counts of nucleated cells, estimated from reference gene primer amplification, were obtained. The assay was immunoSEQ multiplex PCR, and TCRdb's table has in-frame clones only and misses some. V, J and clone size were drawn from that table, and D and trimming were deduced from the DNA. The table lists around 97,000 clones, about 91% of them singletons. This chain links TRBV2 with TRBJ2-7, with TRBD1 identical over 7 bases. Sequences were obtained from peripheral blood. This clonotype was sampled from a human donor in a cohort sampled during active COVID-19. CDR3 sequence reads: CASRYTGAREQYF. DNA of the CDR3: TGTGCCAGCAGGTATACAGGGGCAAGGGAGCAGTACTTC.